The T cell receptor (beta chain) described here comes from a study of blood T cell repertoires in COVID-19 (dated by TCRdb to 2020 to 2021). About the study as a whole: Samples from collaborators originated in the United States, Italy and Spain and spanned both the acute and convalescent phases of COVID-19. A freely available public database, intended as a resource for researchers studying the immune response to SARS-CoV-2, is where the repertoires were released. The dataset comprised deeply sampled blood TCRbeta repertoires from subjects exposed to, actively infected with, or recovered from COVID-19. The samples were drawn from the first 160 participants of the ongoing ImmuneRACE study and from 1,254 subjects provided by 6 global collaborators. Where HLA class I and class II types were available, the types were taken from metadata supplied by the sample provider, not from assay-based typing. A de-identified subject ID, COVID-19 status, age in years and sex were almost always included in the sample metadata. The material from the prospective study consisted of cDNA or gDNA derived from T cells, B-cell-depleted T cells, or PBMCs. Study-wide findings and limitations: The quantity of clinical and demographic metadata differed by source and by participant and was supplied without curation.

Germline trimming amounts to 1 base on V and 2 bases on J, with 7 as the count of junction bases outside the gene matches. CDR1 GTSNPN and CDR2 SVGIG are derived from the germline V gene (reference sequence). The CDR3 goes from the cysteine to the phenylalanine over 16 residues. The sequence is cut down to CDR3 DNA, 48 bases in frame from base 1. TCRbeta CDR3 regions were amplified from genomic DNA using the immunoSEQ Assay, a bias-controlled multiplex PCR. As for the authors' bioinformatics: The number of nucleated cells in each sample was estimated from the amplification of reference gene primers within the assay. Sequence reads were collapsed and filtered to measure the absolute abundance of every unique TCRbeta CDR3 rearrangement. For each sample, productive Simpson clonality was calculated as the square root of Simpson's diversity index across productive rearrangements. TCRdb took over this immuneACCESS table, retaining in-frame rearrangements with V and J assigned. Such tables are incomplete; in checked studies, under half of the missing clones stem from an unresolved V gene, and the remainder is unexplained. The V and J calls and clone size come from that table; D and trimming were worked out from the DNA. The sample includes about 250,000 clones, with nearly 90% observed a single time. The ten top clones hold 3% of the sample.

As for this clone: Its antigen is still unknown. Base quality data are lacking; no much larger clone is found one base away.

Each collaborating institution followed its own protocols to collect whole blood in K2EDTA tubes. For TCRbeta analysis, collaborators shipped samples in one of three forms: frozen whole blood, isolated PBMCs, or DNA extracted from either of those sample types. This clonotype originated in a man aged 18 to 30 with active or convalescent COVID-19. The chain was built from TRBV30 and TRBJ1-3; the central 8 bases match TRBD1. The sequencing sample was made of peripheral blood. The bases are TGTGCCTGGAGTGCCACCTCGACAGGGGCTGGAAACACCATATATTTT. Translation gives CAWSATSTGAGNTIYF. Full variable domain (CDR3 extended with the reference TRBV30 and TRBJ1-3 proteins): SQTIHQWPATLVQPVGSPLSLECTVEGTSNPNLYWYRQAAGRGLQLLFYSVGIGQISSEVPQNLSASRPQDRQFILSSKKLLLSDSGFYLCAWSATSTGAGNTIYFGEGSWLTVV.